What follows describes a single T cell receptor (beta chain). Its antigen remains unknown. In germline, CDR1 is SGHRS, CDR2 YFSETQ. Trimming left V 0 bases short and J 1 base short, with 13 bases between. This CDR3 spans 16 amino acids. Naive CD8 isolation took CD45RO-negative cells positively selected for CCR7 and excluded terminally differentiated effector memory CD45RA+ cells. The data stem from a study of shared clonotypes between healthy human individuals. Turning to the study itself: Participating donors consisted of two women and a few men aged 18 to 49.

Sequencing used immunoSEQ multiplex PCR; TCRdb keeps in-frame clones, though not all of them. The table has 2 million to 2.5 million clones, approximately 94% seen once. Study-level findings and limits: Despite large depth, sorted-subset datasets appeared incompletely sequenced. The donor pool, a small one, limited the genetic and exposure-history diversity represented. Naive CD4 clonotypes were shared across a handful of donors at roughly 5%.

Material: naive CD8+ T cells sorted from blood. This receptor was taken from a man in his late teens or twenties in good health. This chain joins TRBV5-1 and TRBJ2-5; D unclear. The CDR3 DNA is TGCGCCAGCAGCTTGGCAGGTCGACATATCCAAGAGACCCAGTACTTC. Protein product: CASSLAGRHIQETQYF.